The 21 T cell receptor beta chains given below trace back to one sample, sequenced in a study of regulatory T cells in long-lasting Graves disease. Construction of TCR beta libraries relied on iRepertoire HTBI primers and on Arm-PCR targeting CDR3 regions. Via MiXCR, TCRdb re-called the multiplex PCR reads, giving one row per CDR3 protein. Counted here are approximately 560,000 distinct CDR3 sequences, roughly a sixth occurring once; the ten biggest clones make up 12%. The time point was: newly diagnosed GD, antithyroid drugs for less than 3 months. PBMC RNA served as the TCR library source. This sample also appeared in a second study, on T cells in Graves' hyperthyroidism and ophthalmopathy.

Sequencing was performed on peripheral blood mononuclear cells (PBMCs), taken at new diagnosis, from a patient treated with antithyroid drugs. These receptors all stem from a man aged 18 to 30 with Graves disease.

This clonotype came up a few times. The junction shows a germline mismatch at one end, possibly a read error. The V call is TRBV27, the J call TRBJ2-1; D gene unclear. In germline, CDR1 is MNHEY, CDR2 SMNVEV (reference sequence). This CDR3 spans 13 amino acids. The CDR3 DNA reads TGTGCCACCAGTATAGCCAGCTATTATGAGCAGTTCTTC. Translated: CATSIASYYEQFF.

Ten or more counts support this clonotype. In DNA, the CDR3 is TGTGCCAGCAGACCCTCTAGCGGGAGGGCCGGGGAGCTGTTTTTT. Residues: CASRPSSGRAGELFF. The chain combines TRBV28 with TRBJ2-2; 12 bases agree with TRBD2. The CDR3 has 15 residues. Unmatched junction bases numbered 5, after V lost 6 bases and J lost 6 bases. Germline assignment: CDR1 MDHEN and CDR2 SYDVKM.

Many counts were recorded for this clonotype. The chain couples TRBV7-9 to TRBJ1-1; D not resolved. Trimming took off 7 bases at V and 2 bases at J, with 17 bases between the two ends. Germline V gene lookup returns CDR1 SEHNR and CDR2 FQNEAQ (reference sequence). CDR3 size: 15 residues. The CDR3 DNA reads TGTGCCAGCACCATCCTGTTTTCAGTAAACACTGAAGCTTTCTTT. It is translated as CASTILFSVNTEAFF.

This clonotype was seen only once. A clone one base away is much larger, so this may be a read error. Because it lacks the conserved phenylalanine or tryptophan at the end, this CDR3 is likely a read error. The rearrangement joins TRBV12-3 or TRBV12-4 to TRBJ2-2; tentative D call: TRBD1 (6 bases). V was trimmed by 3 bases and J by 8 bases, leaving 19 bases between them. The CDR3 has 16 amino acids. The CDR3 sequence: CASSFWTAQGSGELFL. The CDR3 coding sequence is TGTGCCAGCAGTTTTTGGACAGCCCAGGGATCTGGGGAGCTGTTTCTT.

The rearrangement uses TRBV20-1 and TRBJ2-3, with D unresolved. From germline, CDR1 is DFQATT and CDR2 SNEGSKA (reference sequence). The CDR3 has 16 residues. Trimming removed 5 bases from V and 3 bases from J, with 21 bases in between. The CDR3 spells CSASVAGRGLTDTQYF. CDR3 coding DNA: TGCAGTGCTTCGGTCGCCGGTCGAGGCTTGACAGATACGCAGTATTTT.

This clonotype was counted ten times or more. This rearrangement joins TRBV12-3 or TRBV12-4 to TRBJ1-5; TRBD1 is a possible D gene (5 bases). CDR3 length: 15 residues. The V gene lost 7 bases and the J gene lost 0 bases, with 13 bases spanning the gap. The CDR3, as DNA: TGTGCCAGCAAGGAGGGGAGTCGTAGCAATCAGCCCCAGCATTTT. The encoded protein is CASKEGSRSNQPQHF.

The chain carries TRBV2 and TRBJ1-2; 7 bases fit TRBD1. The CDR3 contains 16 residues. Germline assignment: CDR1 SNHLY and CDR2 FYNNEI. J was trimmed by 0 bases and V by 2 bases; bases with no gene match: 6. As DNA, the CDR3 is TGTGCCAGCAGTGAATGGGACAGACCAACTAACTATGGCTACACCTTC. Amino acids: CASSEWDRPTNYGYTF.

The rearrangement joins TRBV12-3 or TRBV12-4 to TRBJ1-3; D gene uncertain. V was shortened by 7 bases and J by 4 bases, with 14 bases between the two germline ends. This CDR3 has 14 amino acids. For the CDR3, the DNA is TGTGCCAGCACCAAGACACCTTCGGGAAACACCATATATTTT. The encoded protein is CASTKTPSGNTIYF.

This chain joins TRBV5-1 and TRBJ1-4; possibly TRBD1 for D (5 bases). Per germline, CDR1 SGHRS and CDR2 YFSETQ. V was pared by 7 bases and J by 6 bases, with 19 bases between. The CDR3 covers 15 residues. CDR3 amino acids: CASQGGEGLDEKLFF. The CDR3 DNA reads as TGCGCCAGCCAGGGCGGAGAAGGGTTGGATGAAAAACTGTTTTTT.

This clonotype turned up a few times. V is TRBV20-1 and J is TRBJ1-4, with D tentatively TRBD1 (6 bases). The CDR3 runs to 14 residues. V lost 3 bases and J lost 6, with 14 bases in between. The germline CDR1 and CDR2 sequences are DFQATT and SNEGSKA (reference sequence). The CDR3 reads CSASDRDTYEKLFF. Here the CDR3 DNA reads TGCAGTGCTAGTGATAGGGACACCTATGAAAAACTGTTTTTT.

Many counts were recorded for this clonotype. This chain connects TRBV5-1 to TRBJ2-7, with 8 positions matching TRBD2. V shed 4 bases and J 5 bases; nucleotides not matched to a gene: 11. The CDR3 runs to 15 residues. Germline-derived CDR1 and CDR2 are SGHRS and YFSETQ. The CDR3 nucleotides read TGCGCCAGCAGCGAACTTAGCGGGACGGGCGACGAGCAGTACTTC. This gives the protein CASSELSGTGDEQYF. The full variable domain, in which reference TRBV5-1 and TRBJ2-7 provide the parts outside the CDR3, is KAGVTQTPRYLIKTRGQQVTLSCSPISGHRSVSWYQQTPGQGLQFLFEYFSETQRNKGNFPGRFSGRQFSNSRSEMNVSTLELGDSALYLCASSELSGTGDEQYFGPGTRLTVT.

This clonotype came up many times. The chain recombines TRBV28 with TRBJ1-5, with 9 bases aligning to TRBD1. The CDR3 spans 15 residues. V lost 4 bases and J lost 3; bases outside the gene matches: 4. CDR1 is MDHEN, CDR2 SYDVKM, per germline. The CDR3 nucleotides are TGTGCCAGCAGTTCGAGGGACAGGGTCAATCAGCCCCAGCATTTT. This encodes CASSSRDRVNQPQHF.

This clonotype was counted many times. The rearrangement joins TRBV28 to TRBJ2-2, with D tentatively TRBD1 (6 bases). The CDR3 runs to 15 residues. V was cut by 6 bases and J by 3 bases, with 14 bases left in between. CDR1 is MDHEN and CDR2 is SYDVKM in the germline V gene. DNA of the CDR3: TGTGCCAGCAGCAATTCGGGACACTACACCGGGGAGCTGTTTTTT. This gives the protein CASSNSGHYTGELFF.

J is TRBJ2-1 and V is TRBV6-1, with a weak D call TRBD2 (6 bases). The CDR3 contains 15 residues. V was pared by 5 bases and J by 4 bases, with 15 bases between. CDR1 is MNHNS and CDR2 is SASEGT in the germline V gene. The CDR3: CASSPAGTRYNEQFF. CDR3 coding DNA: TGTGCCAGCAGTCCAGCGGGCACCCGTTACAATGAGCAGTTCTTC.

This clonotype was detected only once. The chain combines TRBV10-3 with TRBJ2-2; possible D gene TRBD1, 5 bases. Trimming removed 5 bases from V and 1 base from J, with 17 bases in between. Germline CDR1 reads ENHRY; CDR2 reads SYGVKD. CDR3 length: 17 residues. The CDR3 is CAISRRIDRGNTGELFF. The CDR3 region has the DNA TGTGCCATCAGTCGGAGAATAGACAGAGGGAACACCGGGGAGCTGTTTTTT.

In this sample, this clonotype turned up a few times. The rearrangement uses TRBV6-5 and TRBJ2-7; D gene uncertain. Looked up from germline, CDR1 is MNHEY and CDR2 is SVGAGI. The CDR3 has 12 amino acids. Trimming removed 4 bases at V and 2 bases at J, with 6 bases between. The CDR3 here is CASSSSTYEQYF. Written as DNA, the CDR3 is TGTGCCAGCAGTTCCTCAACCTACGAGCAGTACTTC.

This clonotype was counted between two and nine times. The chain combines TRBV20-1 with TRBJ2-1; no definite D call. The CDR3 contains 16 residues. Germline V gives CDR1 DFQATT, CDR2 SNEGSKA (reference sequence). V lost 3 bases and J lost 0, with 15 bases in between. The CDR3 is CSARPLAPNSYNEQFF. The CDR3, as DNA: TGCAGTGCTAGGCCCCTCGCGCCCAACTCCTACAATGAGCAGTTCTTC.

Here the CDR3 reads CASSILATSSYNEQFF. For the CDR3, the DNA is TGTGCCAGTAGTATTCTGGCTACGAGCTCCTACAATGAGCAGTTCTTC. The V gene is TRBV19, the J gene TRBJ2-1; no clear D gene. Germline-derived CDR1 and CDR2 are LNHDA and SQIVND (reference sequence). CDR3 length equals 16 residues. Deletions cut 3 bases from V and 0 bases from J, with 12 bases between.

The sample holds many counts of this clonotype. This rearrangement joins TRBV20-1 to TRBJ2-3, with 13 positions matching TRBD2. The CDR3 covers 16 residues. The trim removed 6 bases at V and 2 bases at J, leaving 8 bases unmatched. Germline V gene lookup returns CDR1 DFQATT and CDR2 SNEGSKA (reference sequence). The chain's CDR3 is CSAQGLAGLVTDTQYF. The CDR3 DNA reads as TGCAGTGCCCAGGGACTAGCGGGACTCGTCACAGATACGCAGTATTTT.

In its sample, this clonotype was seen many times. The J gene is TRBJ2-1, the V gene TRBV27, with a tentative D call TRBD1 (5 bases). Germline CDR1 is MNHEY and CDR2 is SMNVEV (reference sequence). Trimming removed 5 bases at V and 1 base at J, with 9 bases between. The CDR3 contains 14 residues. The CDR3 loop is CASSPTVSYNEQFF. The CDR3 region has the DNA TGTGCCAGCAGTCCGACAGTTTCCTACAATGAGCAGTTCTTC.

The chain is built from TRBV24-1 and TRBJ2-2, with D perhaps matching TRBD1 (6 bases). In germline, CDR1 is KGHDR, CDR2 SFDVKD. This CDR3 spans 15 amino acids. The V gene lost 3 bases and the J gene lost 4 bases, with 11 bases spanning the gap. The CDR3 region has the DNA TGTGCCACCAGTGATAGGACAGTACCCACCGGGGAGCTGTTTTTT. This gives the protein CATSDRTVPTGELFF.